Reported below is one TCR beta chain. This clonotype was seen a few times. The antigen it binds to is not known. One base away there is no much larger clone; base qualities are not given. The sample comes from a study of T cells after yellow fever vaccination (dated 2019 in TCRdb). Notes on the research overall: The SMART-Seq v4 Ultra Low Input RNA kit was used to prepare libraries from fractions with low cell numbers. Two healthy male donors made up the cohort, one aged 18 to 29 years and the other aged 30 to 40 years. Blood was collected at multiple timepoints before and after primary and secondary immunization, and bulk PBMC replicates and cell subsets were isolated. To follow T-cell clones before and after both primary and booster YFV17D yellow fever vaccination, bulk TCR alpha and beta repertoires underwent longitudinal sequencing. Points the paper makes about the study in general: Because only a couple of donors were included in the study, the extent to which the findings can be generalized is limited. After the booster, most clones that had expanded after primary vaccination were detected again (about 95% of CD4 and more than 80% of CD8), suggesting broad maintenance of memory. Computational filtering was required because FACS-sorted repertoires could contain abundant contaminating clonotypes from the bulk population. Compared with the primary T-cell response, the secondary T-cell response was weaker but faster, peaking on day 5 rather than day 15. A small share of clonotypes occurred in both CD4 and CD8 compartments, likely arising from convergent recombination.

The CDR3 runs 15 residues from the cysteine to the phenylalanine. The retained sequence is limited to the CDR3, 45 bases, with the frame set at the first base. The germline V gene specifies ENHRY as CDR1 and SYGVKD as CDR2. V was cut back by 3 bases and J by 2 bases, leaving a gap of 14 bases between them. The sample's treatment or condition label is to be understood as: live attenuated yellow fever vaccine strain. At each blood-draw timepoint, two biological replicates of bulk PBMCs were collected. PBMCs were isolated from peripheral blood using a standard Ficoll-Paque protocol. RNA was extracted with TriZol from bulk PBMCs, CD4 and CD8 fractions, and dextramer-positive and dextramer-negative fractions. TCR cDNA was synthesized by 5'RACE template switching, which introduced a universal primer site and unique molecular identifiers. cDNA synthesis was primed from both the TCR alpha and TCR beta constant segments. Libraries were amplified in two PCR steps, with sample barcodes and sequencing adapters added in the second step. Libraries were sequenced on Illumina HiSeq 2500 (2x100 bp) or NovaSeq (2x150 bp). The authors' pipeline ran thus. Reads were demultiplexed and collapsed into UMI consensus sequences with MIGEC, and V(D)J alignment was performed with MiXCR. Using edgeR on replicate PBMC samples, clonotypes were called vaccine-responding if FDR was below 0.01 and the log2 fold change was above 5 up to day 15. Each bulk clonotype received a CD4 or CD8 identity based on whether the sequenced CD4 or CD8 repertoire contained that clonotype at higher abundance. In-frame beta chains were kept once TCRdb had trimmed the public reads at Q25 with fastp and called clones with MiXCR. Rows with one shared CDR3 protein collapse into an entry with the most common genes and DNA. The V and J calls follow TCRdb's processing rather than the paper's. For this sample there are roughly 500,000 distinct CDR3 sequences; about 19% appear just once. The top ten clonotypes cover more than 13% of the sample.

The origin of this receptor is a man aged 30 to 39 who received the YFV17D yellow fever vaccine. The sequencing used PBMCs, collected 15 days after the yellow fever booster vaccination. The chain uses TRBV10-3 and TRBJ2-7, with TRBD1 tentatively as D gene (6 bases match). The nucleotide sequence is given as TGTGCCATCAGTGAAGGCCAGGGGACGACCTACGAGCAGTACTTC. The translation is CAISEGQGTTYEQYF.